This T cell receptor beta chain was obtained from a study of Graves' ophthalmopathy and Graves' hyperthyroidism. Trimming took off 3 bases at V and 7 bases at J, with 15 bases between the two ends. The CDR3 consists of 14 residues. Germline assignment: CDR1 MGHRA and CDR2 YSYEKL. As for this clonotype: This sequence may be a read error, since a much larger clone differs from it by one base.

Amplification of TCR beta CDR3 regions used RNA transcripts. Investigators did first-round RT-PCR with HTBI primers, then second-round multiplex PCR. TCRdb passed the multiplex PCR reads through MiXCR, listing each CDR3 protein once. This table holds more than 550,000 distinct CDR3 sequences, roughly 39% found once. The sequence derives from an adult man with Graves' ophthalmopathy. Sample: peripheral blood. The V gene is TRBV4-1, the J gene TRBJ1-2; the D gene is possibly TRBD1 (6 bases). CDR3 DNA: TGCGCCAGCAGCCAGGCTCGGGACACGGGTGGCTACACCTTC. Its protein is CASSQARDTGGYTF.